This T cell receptor (beta chain) was sequenced for a study of blood T cell repertoires in COVID-19. Looking at the study overall: Acute and convalescent COVID-19 samples came from the United States, Italy and Spain. The analysed material was cDNA or gDNA that came from T cells, B-cell-depleted T cells, or PBMCs.

The CDR3 has 15 residues. The germline gives CDR1 SGHTA, CDR2 FQGNSA. V lost 3 bases to trimming and J lost 7 bases; unmatched junction nucleotides: 7. Source study methods: The assay estimated nucleated cells by amplifying reference gene primers. TCRdb's table, derived via immunoSEQ multiplex PCR, lists solely in-frame clones and lacks some. V and J calls and clone size are copied from that table; D and trimming were computed from the DNA. The table includes some 25,000 clones, 85% to 90% detected once. This clone was seen once. This TCR derives from a human donor in a cohort sampled during active COVID-19. This sequence joins TRBV7-2 and TRBJ2-5; TRBD2 aligns across 11 bases. Sequenced: peripheral blood. The CDR3 region is CASSFLTSGAGTQYF. For the CDR3, the DNA is TGTGCCAGCAGCTTCCTGACTAGCGGGGCCGGGACCCAGTACTTC.